These 18 T cell receptor beta chains share one sample of origin, sequenced in a study of CD8 T cells in ankylosing spondylitis. TCRdb re-analysed the 5' RACE reads in MiXCR, keeping a single row per CDR3 protein. The table lists about 140,000 distinct CDR3 sequences, approximately 8.4% of them singletons, with roughly 7.2% in the top ten. The sample taken for sequencing was synovial fluid, either unsorted or a sorted T cell fraction (not recorded which). The source is a male donor with ankylosing spondylitis.

Comments on this clonotype: Being one base from a much bigger clone, this may be a read error. The chain employs TRBV12-3 or TRBV12-4 and TRBJ2-1, with 9 bases fitting TRBD2. The CDR3 contains 18 residues. CDR3 DNA sequence: TGTGCCCGCAGTTTAGCGCGACTCAGCGGGAGGTCTTACAATGAGCAGTTCTTC. It is translated as CARSLARLSGRSYNEQFF.

At least ten counts were recorded for this clonotype. The V and J genes are TRBV6-1 and TRBJ2-5; D is unresolved. The germline gives CDR1 MNHNS, CDR2 SASEGT. The CDR3 contains 13 residues. Trimming pared 2 bases from V and 6 bases from J, leaving 10 bases between. The CDR3 sequence: CASSERSVKTQYF. The CDR3 nucleotides are TGTGCCAGCAGTGAAAGGTCGGTGAAGACCCAGTACTTC.

The V and J genes are TRBV5-1 and TRBJ2-5, with 8 bases lining up with TRBD1. Germline V gene data show CDR1 as SGHRS and CDR2 as YFSETQ. V shed 2 bases and J 5 bases; nucleotides not matched to a gene: 8. The CDR3 runs to 15 residues. CDR3 nucleotide sequence: TGCGCCAGCAGCTTTTACAGGGGGAAGTCTGAGACCCAGTACTTC. It yields the protein CASSFYRGKSETQYF.

The chain recombines TRBV29-1 with TRBJ2-5; D remains unclear. The CDR3 covers 12 residues. V lost 4 bases and J 2 bases, leaving 8 bases between the germline ends. Per germline, CDR1 SQVTM and CDR2 ANQGSEA. The DNA for the CDR3 is TGCAGCGTTGGGGCAGCACAAGAGACCCAGTACTTC. Its protein is CSVGAAQETQYF.

The chain couples TRBV7-2 to TRBJ2-5; D is tentatively TRBD1 or TRBD2 (5 bases each). The CDR3 sequence is 13 residues long. V was trimmed by 1 base and J by 10 bases, leaving 13 bases between them. CDR1 is SGHTA, CDR2 FQGNSA, per germline. CDR3: CASSLVQMGVQYF. DNA of the CDR3: TGTGCCAGCAGCTTAGTCCAGATGGGGGTCCAGTACTTC. Full variable domain (rest looked up from reference TRBV7-2 and TRBJ2-5): GAGVSQSPSNKVTEKGKDVELRCDPISGHTALYWYRQSLGQGLEFLIYFQGNSAPDKSGLPSDRFSAERTGGSVSTLTIQRTQQEDSAVYLCASSLVQMGVQYFGPGTRLLVL.

This clonotype was seen many times. The chain couples TRBV20-1 to TRBJ2-4; the match to TRBD1 covers 7 bases. With 3 bases clipped from V and 6 bases from J, the junction kept 11 bases outside the gene matches. The germline V gene has CDR1 DFQATT and CDR2 SNEGSKA (reference sequence). This CDR3 contains 15 residues. CDR3 sequence reads: CSASEGGQAPNIQYF. CDR3 DNA: TGCAGTGCTAGTGAGGGCGGACAGGCCCCAAACATTCAGTACTTC.

This clonotype was seen at least ten times. The chain combines TRBV7-2 with TRBJ2-1; 9 nucleotides match TRBD1. The CDR3 is 17 amino acids. The junction had 13 bases not matched to a gene; V was cut back by 0 bases and J by 10 bases. From germline, CDR1 is SGHTA and CDR2 FQGNSA. CDR3 nucleotide sequence: TGTGCCAGCAGCTTAGCGTGGGGGACAGGGAAAGGGTACGAGCAGTTCTTC. Protein sequence: CASSLAWGTGKGYEQFF.

This clonotype was seen ten or more times. The rearrangement uses TRBV2 and TRBJ2-7; 9 bases fit TRBD1. Trimming removed 10 bases from V and 5 bases from J; junction bases left unmatched: 6. CDR1 is SNHLY and CDR2 is FYNNEI in the germline V gene. CDR3 length: 12 residues. CDR3 residues: CATGQGWDEQYF. CDR3 sequence (DNA): TGTGCCACAGGACAGGGGTGGGACGAGCAGTACTTC.

J is TRBJ2-1 and V is TRBV4-3; D not resolved. CDR1 is LGHNA and CDR2 is YSLEER in the germline V gene. V was pared by 1 base and J by 7 bases, with 14 bases between. The CDR3 runs to 15 residues. The CDR3 protein is CASSQGANPKNEQFF. For the CDR3, the DNA is TGCGCCAGCAGCCAAGGAGCTAACCCGAAGAATGAGCAGTTCTTC.

This clonotype appeared a few times. The chain uses TRBV7-2 and TRBJ2-7; D may match TRBD1 or TRBD2 (5 bases each). This CDR3 comprises 15 residues. V was cut by 5 bases and J by 1 base, with 15 bases left in between. Germline V CDR1 and CDR2: SGHTA, FQGNSA. The CDR3 sequence is CASSLGGAESYEQYF. For the CDR3, the DNA is TGTGCCAGCAGCCTTGGGGGAGCGGAGTCCTACGAGCAGTACTTC.

The CDR3 sequence is CSVVKRNLDEQFF. The CDR3 nucleotides are TGCAGCGTTGTAAAGCGTAACCTTGATGAGCAGTTCTTC. The chain couples TRBV29-1 to TRBJ2-1; D unresolved. CDR3 size: 13 residues. Germline V gene lookup returns CDR1 SQVTM and CDR2 ANQGSEA. Trimming took off 4 bases at V and 8 bases at J, with 15 bases between the two ends.

The V call is TRBV7-2, the J call TRBJ1-1, with TRBD1 as a possible D gene (5 bases). Germline CDR1 reads SGHTA; CDR2 reads FQGNSA. V gave up 3 bases and J gave up 5 bases, with 13 bases separating them. The CDR3 loop spans 14 amino acids. As DNA, the CDR3 is TGTGCCAGCAGCTTTCTCGTGGGGGGAACTGAAGCTTTCTTT. Translating gives CASSFLVGGTEAFF.

This clonotype was seen many times. The rearrangement uses TRBV20-1 and TRBJ1-1; a possible D gene is TRBD1 (6 bases). CDR1 and CDR2 (germline): DFQATT, SNEGSKA (reference sequence). CDR3 length: 15 residues. Trimming took off 3 bases at V and 1 base at J, with 15 bases between the two ends. CDR3 sequence (DNA): TGCAGTGCTAGGTTGCGGGGGCTTAGGAACACTGAAGCTTTCTTT. Translating gives CSARLRGLRNTEAFF.

V usage is TRBV11-2 and J usage is TRBJ2-5, with 7 bases that match TRBD2. Germline assignment: CDR1 SGHAT and CDR2 FQNNGV. With V trimmed by 5 bases and J by 2 bases, 8 bases remained unmatched. The CDR3 has 15 amino acids. The CDR3 coding sequence is TGTGCCAGCAGCGGGTGGGGGGGGACTCAAGAGACCCAGTACTTC. Its protein is CASSGWGGTQETQYF.

The chain couples TRBV28 to TRBJ2-1, with unresolved D. The CDR3 contains 12 residues. CDR1 is MDHEN and CDR2 is SYDVKM in the germline V gene. The V and J ends lost 6 bases and 6 bases respectively, with 9 bases between them. The CDR3 sequence: CASSVVVNEQFF. As DNA, the CDR3 is TGTGCCAGCAGCGTGGTGGTCAATGAGCAGTTCTTC.

In its sample, this clonotype was seen many times. The chain employs TRBV3-1 and TRBJ2-2; no reliable D call. This CDR3 contains 14 residues. Trimming took off 2 bases at V and 4 bases at J, with 8 bases between the two ends. CDR1 is LGHDT, CDR2 YNNKEL, per germline (reference sequence). CDR3 bases: TGTGCCAGCAGCCAATACAGTGGCACCGGGGAGCTGTTTTTT. This translates into CASSQYSGTGELFF.

In this sample, this clonotype turned up many times. This chain joins TRBV2 and TRBJ1-1; maybe TRBD1 (5 bases). In germline, CDR1 is SNHLY, CDR2 FYNNEI. The V end lost 0 bases, the J end lost 7 bases, and 6 bases lay between the germline ends. The CDR3 is 12 amino acids. The CDR3 loop reads CASSEARGEAFF. The CDR3, as DNA: TGTGCCAGCAGTGAAGCAAGGGGTGAAGCTTTCTTT.

This clonotype was counted only a few times. The chain uses TRBV6-4 and TRBJ1-2; D gene uncertain. The CDR3 has 11 amino acids. CDR1 MRHNA and CDR2 SNTAGT come from the germline V gene. Trimming removed 2 bases from V and 4 bases from J, with 2 bases in between. The CDR3 protein is CASSDRYGYTF. The CDR3 DNA follows: TGTGCCAGCAGTGACCGCTATGGCTACACCTTC.